This T cell receptor beta chain was found in a study of shared clonotypes between healthy human individuals. Study-wide results and caveats: Shared clonotypes across all four donors exceeded non-shared ones in generation probability.

Assay: immunoSEQ multiplex PCR; the TCRdb copy retains only in-frame clones and omits some. The data hold hundreds of thousands of clones, with almost 97% observed a single time. CDR1 SGHRS and CDR2 YFSETQ come from the germline V gene. The CDR3 extends over 14 amino acids. V lost 4 bases to trimming and J lost 4 bases, with 14 bases between them. With respect to this clone: Its antigen is undetermined.

Material for sequencing was naive CD4+ T cells sorted from blood. As for subset: CD45RA+ positively selected. This receptor was identified in a woman younger than 45 in good health. The rearrangement joins TRBV5-1 to TRBJ1-2, with D unresolved. The CDR3: CASSPQPETYGYTF. Written as DNA, the CDR3 is TGCGCCAGCAGCCCCCAACCGGAGACCTATGGCTACACCTTC.